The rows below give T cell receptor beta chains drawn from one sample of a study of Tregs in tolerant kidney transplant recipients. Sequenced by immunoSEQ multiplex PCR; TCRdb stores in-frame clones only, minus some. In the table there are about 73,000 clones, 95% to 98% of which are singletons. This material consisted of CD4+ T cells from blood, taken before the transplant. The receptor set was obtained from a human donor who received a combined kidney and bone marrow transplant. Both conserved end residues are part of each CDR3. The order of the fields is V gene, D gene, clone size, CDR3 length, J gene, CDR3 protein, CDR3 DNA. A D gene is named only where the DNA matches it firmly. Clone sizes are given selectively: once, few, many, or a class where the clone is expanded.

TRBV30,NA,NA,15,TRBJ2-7,CAWSERRGVVHEQYF,TGTGCCTGGAGTGAGAGGAGGGGAGTCGTCCACGAGCAGTACTTC
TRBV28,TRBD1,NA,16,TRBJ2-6,CATAGTGKRWANVLTF,TGTGCCACTGCCGGGACAGGGAAGAGGTGGGCCAACGTCCTGACTTTC
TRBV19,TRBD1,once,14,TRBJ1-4,CASSSQGAFEKLFF,TGTGCCAGTAGTAGTCAGGGGGCCTTTGAAAAACTGTTTTTT
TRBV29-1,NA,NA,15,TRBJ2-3,CSVEGLAVSTDTQYF,TGCAGCGTTGAAGGGTTAGCGGTTAGCACAGATACGCAGTATTTT
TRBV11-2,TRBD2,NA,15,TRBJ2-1,CASSLGLALLNEQFF,TGTGCCAGCTCTTTGGGACTAGCCCTCCTAAATGAGCAGTTCTTC
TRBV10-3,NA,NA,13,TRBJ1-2,CAIKVTDNYGYTF,TGTGCCATCAAGGTGACAGATAACTATGGCTACACCTTC
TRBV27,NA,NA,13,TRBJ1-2,CASSLSGSVGYTF,TGTGCCAGCAGTTTGTCAGGTAGCGTCGGCTACACCTTC
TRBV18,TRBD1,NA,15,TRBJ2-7,CASSPQGDKNYEQYF,TGTGCCAGCTCACCGCAGGGGGACAAAAATTACGAGCAGTACTTC
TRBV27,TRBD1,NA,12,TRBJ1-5,CATGTGDQPQHF,TGTGCCACCGGGACAGGGGATCAGCCCCAGCATTTT
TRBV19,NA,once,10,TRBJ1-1,CASNGNAAFF,TGTGCCAGTAACGGGAACGCGGCTTTCTTT
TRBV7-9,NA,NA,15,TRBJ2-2,CASREGLLNTGELFF,TGTGCCAGCAGAGAGGGCCTTTTGAACACCGGGGAGCTGTTTTTT
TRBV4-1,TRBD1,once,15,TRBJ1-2,CASSQERGRNYGYTF,TGCGCCAGCAGCCAAGAAAGGGGGCGCAACTATGGCTACACCTTC
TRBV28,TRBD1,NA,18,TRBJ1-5,CASSLRGHAHYSNQPQHF,TGTGCCAGCAGTTTGAGGGGGCATGCTCACTATAGCAATCAGCCCCAGCATTTT
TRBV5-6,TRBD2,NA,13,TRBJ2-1,CASSLERGSEQFF,TGTGCCAGCAGCTTGGAGCGGGGCTCTGAGCAGTTCTTC
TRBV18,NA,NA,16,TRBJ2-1,CASSPPGRGPYNEQFF,TGTGCCAGCTCACCACCGGGCAGGGGCCCCTACAATGAGCAGTTCTTC
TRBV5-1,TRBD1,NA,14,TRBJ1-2,CASSGGQAGVGYTF,TGCGCCAGCAGCGGGGGACAGGCAGGGGTTGGCTACACCTTC
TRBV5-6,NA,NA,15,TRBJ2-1,CASSLVFVGDNEQFF,TGTGCCAGCAGCTTGGTTTTTGTCGGAGACAATGAGCAGTTCTTC
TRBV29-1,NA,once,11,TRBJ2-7,CSVEVGGEQYF,TGCAGCGTTGAAGTTGGGGGGGAGCAGTACTTC
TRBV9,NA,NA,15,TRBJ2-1,CASSVVGGHRDEQFF,TGTGCCAGCAGCGTAGTGGGGGGGCATCGGGATGAGCAGTTCTTC
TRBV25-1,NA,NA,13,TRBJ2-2,CASRFANTGELFF,TGTGCCAGCAGGTTCGCGAACACCGGGGAGCTGTTTTTT
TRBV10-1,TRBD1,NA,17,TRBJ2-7,CASKDRDRESIIHEQYF,TGCGCCAGCAAGGACCGGGACAGGGAGTCGATAATTCACGAGCAGTACTTC
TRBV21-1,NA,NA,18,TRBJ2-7,CASSKPWGELNTPYEQYF,TGTGCCAGCAGCAAACCTTGGGGGGAGTTAAATACGCCCTACGAGCAGTACTTC
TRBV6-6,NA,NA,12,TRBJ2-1,CASSYQTAEQFF,TGTGCCAGCAGTTACCAAACAGCTGAGCAGTTCTTC
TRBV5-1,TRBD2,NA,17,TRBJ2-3,CASSRQTSGDLRDTQYF,TGCGCCAGCAGCCGACAGACTAGCGGGGACCTGAGGGATACGCAGTATTTT
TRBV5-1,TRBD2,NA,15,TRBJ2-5,CASSPPKRGEETQYF,TGCGCCAGCAGCCCCCCCAAGCGGGGGGAAGAGACCCAGTACTTC
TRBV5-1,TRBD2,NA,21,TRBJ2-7,CASSSYARLAGTTQSSYEQYF,TGCGCCAGCAGCTCCTACGCTAGACTAGCGGGTACAACACAAAGCTCCTACGAGCAGTACTTC
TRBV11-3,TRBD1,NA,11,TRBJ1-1,CASSPRGQAFF,TGTGCCAGCAGCCCGAGGGGGCAAGCTTTCTTT
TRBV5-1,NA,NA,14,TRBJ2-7,CASSLVQDSYEQYF,TGCGCCAGCAGCTTGGTGCAGGACTCCTACGAGCAGTACTTC
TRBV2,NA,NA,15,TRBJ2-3,CASSEGGRVEDTQYF,TGTGCCAGCAGTGAAGGCGGCAGGGTCGAGGATACGCAGTATTTT
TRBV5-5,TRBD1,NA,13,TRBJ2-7,CASSLSAGGEQYF,TGTGCCAGCAGCTTGTCCGCAGGGGGCGAGCAGTACTTC
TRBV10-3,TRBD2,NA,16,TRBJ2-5,CAIGGASGELQETQYF,TGTGCCATCGGGGGGGCTAGCGGGGAGCTGCAAGAGACCCAGTACTTC
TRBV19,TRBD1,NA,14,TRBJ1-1,CASRTGQVNTEAFF,TGTGCCAGTAGGACGGGACAGGTTAACACTGAAGCTTTCTTT
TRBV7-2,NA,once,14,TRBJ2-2,CASSRNGDTGELFF,TGTGCCAGCAGTCGTAACGGGGACACCGGGGAGCTGTTTTTT
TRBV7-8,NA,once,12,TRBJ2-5,CASSRHFETQYF,TGTGCCAGCAGTCGACATTTCGAGACCCAGTACTTC
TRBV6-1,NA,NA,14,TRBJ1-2,CASSEAREGRGYTF,TGTGCCAGCAGTGAAGCGCGGGAGGGGCGAGGCTACACCTTC
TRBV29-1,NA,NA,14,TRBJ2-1,CSVDDPRKYNEQFF,TGCAGCGTTGACGACCCTAGAAAATACAATGAGCAGTTCTTC
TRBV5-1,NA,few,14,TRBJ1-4,CASSLDPAGEKLFF,TGCGCCAGCAGCTTGGACCCGGCGGGTGAAAAACTGTTTTTT
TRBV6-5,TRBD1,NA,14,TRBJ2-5,CASGKGASQETQYF,TGTGCCAGCGGTAAGGGGGCAAGCCAAGAGACCCAGTACTTC
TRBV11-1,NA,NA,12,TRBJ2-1,CASSSQGNEQFF,TGTGCCAGCAGCTCACAGGGTAACGAGCAGTTCTTC
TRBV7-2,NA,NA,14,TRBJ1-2,CASSLGSREDGYTF,TGTGCCAGCAGCTTAGGTTCCCGAGAGGATGGCTACACCTTC
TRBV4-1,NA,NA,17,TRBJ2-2,CASSQMRMRVDTGELFF,TGCGCCAGCAGCCAAATGCGAATGAGGGTGGACACCGGGGAGCTGTTTTTT
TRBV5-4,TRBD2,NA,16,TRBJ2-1,CASSGGTSGSYNEQFF,TGTGCCAGCAGCGGGGGAACTAGCGGGTCCTACAATGAGCAGTTCTTC
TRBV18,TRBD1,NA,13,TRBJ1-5,CASSPTGGQPQHF,TGTGCCAGCTCACCTACAGGGGGCCAGCCCCAGCATTTT
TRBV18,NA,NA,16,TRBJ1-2,CASSPVQGSTDYGYTF,TGTGCCAGCTCACCAGTCCAGGGCTCTACGGACTATGGCTACACCTTC
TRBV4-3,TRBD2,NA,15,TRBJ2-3,CASSQVGLASDTQYF,TGCGCCAGCAGCCAAGTGGGACTAGCGTCGGATACGCAGTATTTT